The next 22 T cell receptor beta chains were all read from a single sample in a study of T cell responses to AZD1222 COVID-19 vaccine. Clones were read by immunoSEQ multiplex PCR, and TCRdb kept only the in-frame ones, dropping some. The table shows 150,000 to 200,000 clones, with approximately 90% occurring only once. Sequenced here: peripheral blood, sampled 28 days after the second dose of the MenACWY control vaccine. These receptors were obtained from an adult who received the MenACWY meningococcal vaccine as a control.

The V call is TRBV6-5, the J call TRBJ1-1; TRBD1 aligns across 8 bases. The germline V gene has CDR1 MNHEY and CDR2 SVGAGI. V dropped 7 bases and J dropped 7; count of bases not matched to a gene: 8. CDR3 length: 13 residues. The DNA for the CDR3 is TGTGCCAGCACGCCAATCAGGGGGCTTGAAGCTTTCTTT. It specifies CASTPIRGLEAFF.

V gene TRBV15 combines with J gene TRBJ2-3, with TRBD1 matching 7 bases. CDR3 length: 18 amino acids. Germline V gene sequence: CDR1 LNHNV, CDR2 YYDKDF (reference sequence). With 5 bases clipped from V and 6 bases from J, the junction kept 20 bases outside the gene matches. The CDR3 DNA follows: TGTGCCACCAGCGTGCATCCTGACAGGGAAGAGGGAGCGGATACGCAGTATTTT. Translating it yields CATSVHPDREEGADTQYF. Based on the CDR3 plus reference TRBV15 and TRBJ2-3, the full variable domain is DAMVIQNPRYQVTQFGKPVTLSCSQTLNHNVMYWYQQKSSQAPKLLFHYYDKDFNNEADTPDNFQSRRPNTSFCFLDIRSPGLGDTAMYLCATSVHPDREEGADTQYFGPGTRLTVL.

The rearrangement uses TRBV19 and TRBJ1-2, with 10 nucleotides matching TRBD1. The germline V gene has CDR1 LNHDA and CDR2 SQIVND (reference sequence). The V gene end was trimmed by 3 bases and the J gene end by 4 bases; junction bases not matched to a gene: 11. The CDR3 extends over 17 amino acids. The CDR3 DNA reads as TGTGCCAGTAGTATTCGCGACAGGGGGCTGTGGGCCTATGGCTACACCTTC. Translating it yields CASSIRDRGLWAYGYTF.

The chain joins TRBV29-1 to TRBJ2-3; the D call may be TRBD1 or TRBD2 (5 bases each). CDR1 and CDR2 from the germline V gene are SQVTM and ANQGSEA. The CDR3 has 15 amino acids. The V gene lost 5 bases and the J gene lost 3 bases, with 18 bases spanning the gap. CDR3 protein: CSVSAPDRGTDTQYF. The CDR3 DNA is TGCAGCGTTTCGGCCCCCGACAGAGGGACAGATACGCAGTATTTT.

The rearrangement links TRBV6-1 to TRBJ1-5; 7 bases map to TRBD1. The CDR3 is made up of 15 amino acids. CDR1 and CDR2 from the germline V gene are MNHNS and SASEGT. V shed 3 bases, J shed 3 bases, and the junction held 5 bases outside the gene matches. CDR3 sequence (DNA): TGTGCCAGCAGTGATAGACAGGGTATCAATCAGCCCCAGCATTTT. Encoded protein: CASSDRQGINQPQHF.

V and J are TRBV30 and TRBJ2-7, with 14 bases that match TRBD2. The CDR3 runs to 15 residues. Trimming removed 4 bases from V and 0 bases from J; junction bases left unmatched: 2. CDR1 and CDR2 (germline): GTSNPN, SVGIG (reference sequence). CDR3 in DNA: TGTGCCTGGACTGGGACTAGCGGGAGCTCCTACGAGCAGTACTTC. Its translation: CAWTGTSGSSYEQYF.

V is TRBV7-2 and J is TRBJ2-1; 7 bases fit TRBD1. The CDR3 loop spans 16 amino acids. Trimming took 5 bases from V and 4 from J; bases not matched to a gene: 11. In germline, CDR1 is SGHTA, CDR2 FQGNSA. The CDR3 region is CASSPITGAPYNEQFF. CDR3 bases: TGTGCCAGCAGCCCGATAACAGGGGCCCCGTACAATGAGCAGTTCTTC.

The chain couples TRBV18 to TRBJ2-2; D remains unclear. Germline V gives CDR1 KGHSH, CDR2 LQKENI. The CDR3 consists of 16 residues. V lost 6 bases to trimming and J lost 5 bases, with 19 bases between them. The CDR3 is CASSRLSPMFTGELFF. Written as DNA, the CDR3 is TGTGCCAGCTCCCGATTATCCCCAATGTTTACCGGGGAGCTGTTTTTT.

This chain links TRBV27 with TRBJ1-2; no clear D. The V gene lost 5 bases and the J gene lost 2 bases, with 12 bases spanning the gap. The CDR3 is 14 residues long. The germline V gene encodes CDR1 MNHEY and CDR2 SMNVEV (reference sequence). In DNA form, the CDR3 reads TGTGCCAGCAGTCCCTGGGTCCGAAACTATGGCTACACCTTC. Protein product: CASSPWVRNYGYTF.

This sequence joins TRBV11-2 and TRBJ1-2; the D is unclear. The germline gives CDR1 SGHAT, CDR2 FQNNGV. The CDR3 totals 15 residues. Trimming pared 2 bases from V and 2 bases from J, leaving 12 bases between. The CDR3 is CASSLLTTWNYGYTF. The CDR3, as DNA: TGTGCCAGCAGCTTATTGACGACCTGGAACTATGGCTACACCTTC.

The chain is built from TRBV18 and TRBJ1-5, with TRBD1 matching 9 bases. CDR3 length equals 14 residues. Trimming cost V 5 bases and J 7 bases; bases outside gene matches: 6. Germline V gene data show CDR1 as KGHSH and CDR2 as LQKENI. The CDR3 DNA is TGTGCCAGCTCATCCCGGGACAGGGACCAGCCCCAGCATTTT. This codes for CASSSRDRDQPQHF.

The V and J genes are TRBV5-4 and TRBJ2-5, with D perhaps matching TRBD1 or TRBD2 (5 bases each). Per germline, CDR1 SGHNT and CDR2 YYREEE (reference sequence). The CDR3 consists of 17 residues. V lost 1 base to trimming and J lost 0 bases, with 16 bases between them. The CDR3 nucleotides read TGTGCCAGCAGCTTGTGGGGGTGGGCCCCCCACCAAGAGACCCAGTACTTC. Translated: CASSLWGWAPHQETQYF. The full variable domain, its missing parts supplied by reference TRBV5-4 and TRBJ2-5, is ETGVTQSPTHLIKTRGQQVTLRCSSQSGHNTVSWYQQALGQGPQFIFQYYREEENGRGNFPPRFSGLQFPNYSSELNVNALELDDSALYLCASSLWGWAPHQETQYFGPGTRLLVL.

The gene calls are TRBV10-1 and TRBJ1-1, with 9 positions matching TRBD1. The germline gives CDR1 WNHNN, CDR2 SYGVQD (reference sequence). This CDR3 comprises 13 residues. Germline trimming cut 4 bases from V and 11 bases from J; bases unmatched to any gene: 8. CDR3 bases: TGCGCCAGCAGTGCGCGAAGGACAGGGGAGGCTTTCTTT. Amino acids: CASSARRTGEAFF.

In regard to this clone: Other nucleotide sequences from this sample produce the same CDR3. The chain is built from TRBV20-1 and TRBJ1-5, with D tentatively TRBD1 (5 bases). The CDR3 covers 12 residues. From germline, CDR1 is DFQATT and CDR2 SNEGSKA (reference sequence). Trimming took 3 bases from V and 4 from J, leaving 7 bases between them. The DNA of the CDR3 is TGCAGTGCTAGTGGGGGTAATCAGCCCCAGCATTTT. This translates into CSASGGNQPQHF.

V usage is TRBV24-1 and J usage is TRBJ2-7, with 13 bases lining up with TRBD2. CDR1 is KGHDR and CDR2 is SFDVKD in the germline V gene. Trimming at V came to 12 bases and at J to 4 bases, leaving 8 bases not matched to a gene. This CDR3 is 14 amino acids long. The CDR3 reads CASGTSGMGYEQYF. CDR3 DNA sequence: TGTGCCTCCGGGACTAGCGGGATGGGGTACGAGCAGTACTTC.

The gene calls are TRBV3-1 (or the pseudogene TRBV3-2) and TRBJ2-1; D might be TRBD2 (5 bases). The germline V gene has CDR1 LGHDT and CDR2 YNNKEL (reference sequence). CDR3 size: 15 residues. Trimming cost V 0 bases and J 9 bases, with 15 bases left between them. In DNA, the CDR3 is TGTGCCAGCAGCCAAGACGGCAGAGGAGGACGTGAGCAGTTCTTC. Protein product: CASSQDGRGGREQFF.

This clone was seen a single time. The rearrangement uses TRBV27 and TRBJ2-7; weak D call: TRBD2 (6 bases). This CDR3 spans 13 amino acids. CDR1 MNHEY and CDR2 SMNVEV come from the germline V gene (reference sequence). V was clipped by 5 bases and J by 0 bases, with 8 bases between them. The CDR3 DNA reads TGTGCCAGCAGTCTGGGGGGCTCCTACGAGCAGTACTTC. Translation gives CASSLGGSYEQYF.

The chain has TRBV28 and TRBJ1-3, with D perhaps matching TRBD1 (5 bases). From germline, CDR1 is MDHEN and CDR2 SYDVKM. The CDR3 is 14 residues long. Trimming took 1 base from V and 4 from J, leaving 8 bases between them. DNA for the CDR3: TGTGCCAGCAGTTTATTCAGGGCCGGAAACACCATATATTTT. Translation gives CASSLFRAGNTIYF.

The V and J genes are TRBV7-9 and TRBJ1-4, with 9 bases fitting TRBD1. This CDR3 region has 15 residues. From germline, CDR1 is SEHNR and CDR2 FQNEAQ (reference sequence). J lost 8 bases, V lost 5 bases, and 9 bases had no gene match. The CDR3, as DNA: TGTGCCAGCAGCCCCCGGGACAGGGAGGGCGAAAAACTGTTTTTT. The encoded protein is CASSPRDREGEKLFF.

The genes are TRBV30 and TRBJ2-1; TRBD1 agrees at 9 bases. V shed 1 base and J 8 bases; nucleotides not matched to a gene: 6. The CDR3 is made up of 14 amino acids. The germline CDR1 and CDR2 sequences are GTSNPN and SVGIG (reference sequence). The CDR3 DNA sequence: TGTGCCTGGAGTGGGCGGGACAGGGATTATGAGCAGTTCTTC. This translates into CAWSGRDRDYEQFF.

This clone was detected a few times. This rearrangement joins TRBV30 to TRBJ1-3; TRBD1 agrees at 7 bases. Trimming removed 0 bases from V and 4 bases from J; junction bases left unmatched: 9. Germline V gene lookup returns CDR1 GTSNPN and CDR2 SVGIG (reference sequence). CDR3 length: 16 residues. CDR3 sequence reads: CAWSVGWGTAGNTIYF. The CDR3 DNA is TGTGCCTGGAGTGTGGGGTGGGGGACAGCAGGAAACACCATATATTTT.

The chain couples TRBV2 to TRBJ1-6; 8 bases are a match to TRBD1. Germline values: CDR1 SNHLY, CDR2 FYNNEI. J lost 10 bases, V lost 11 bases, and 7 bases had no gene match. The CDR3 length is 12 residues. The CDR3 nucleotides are TGTGCCGGCCAGGGGGCAAAGTCACCCCTCCACTTT. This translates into CAGQGAKSPLHF. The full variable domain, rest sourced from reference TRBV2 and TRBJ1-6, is EPEVTQTPSHQVTQMGQEVILRCVPISNHLYFYWYRQILGQKVEFLVSFYNNEISEKSEIFDDQFSVERPDGSNFTLKIRSTKLEDSAMYFCAGQGAKSPLHFGNGTRLTVT.